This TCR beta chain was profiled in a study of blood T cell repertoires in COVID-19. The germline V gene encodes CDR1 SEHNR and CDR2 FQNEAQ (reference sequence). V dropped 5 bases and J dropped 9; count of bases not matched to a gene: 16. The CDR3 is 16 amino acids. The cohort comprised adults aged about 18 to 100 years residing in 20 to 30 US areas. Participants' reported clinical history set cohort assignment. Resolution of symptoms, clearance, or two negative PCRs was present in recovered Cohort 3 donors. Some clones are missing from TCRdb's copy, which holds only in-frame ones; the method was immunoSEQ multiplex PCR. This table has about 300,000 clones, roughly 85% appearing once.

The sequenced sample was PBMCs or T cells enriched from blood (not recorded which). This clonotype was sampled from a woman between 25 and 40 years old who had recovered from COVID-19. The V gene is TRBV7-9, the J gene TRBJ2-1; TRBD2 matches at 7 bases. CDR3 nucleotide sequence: TGTGCCAGCAGCCCGTCCTGGAGCGGGGTGCGTGGTGAGCAGTTCTTC. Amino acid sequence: CASSPSWSGVRGEQFF.